The 32 T cell receptor beta chains below all came from one sample that was sequenced in a study of tumor and adjacent non-tumor tissue in lung cancer. RNA was extracted from bulk tissue without any cell sorting. Distant lung tissue was collected more than 3 cm away from the tumor edge. A modified ARM-PCR protocol with three rounds of nested PCR amplified TCRbeta. TCRdb fed the multiplex PCR reads into MiXCR, producing one record per CDR3 protein. Of roughly 43,000 distinct CDR3 sequences listed, less than 65% are singletons. Material: distant non-tumor lung tissue. Receptor source: a middle-aged man with non-small cell lung cancer.

A note on this clonotype: A much bigger clone sits one base away, suggesting this may be a read error. This is likely a read error, given that the CDR3 carries no conserved phenylalanine or tryptophan at its end. The chain carries TRBV24-1 and TRBJ2-1, with a possible D match to TRBD1 (5 bases). V lost 5 bases, J lost 1 base, and 23 bases lay in between. Germline values: CDR1 KGHDR, CDR2 SFDVKD. The CDR3 is 19 amino acids. The DNA for the CDR3 is TGTGCCACCAGTGTCGCCCGCAAAACCCAGGGATCTTCCTACAATGAGCAGTTCATC. Its translation is CATSVARKTQGSSYNEQFI.

The chain employs TRBV29-1 and TRBJ2-7, with D perhaps matching TRBD1 (6 bases). The CDR3 totals 13 residues. The germline gives CDR1 SQVTM, CDR2 ANQGSEA. The CDR3 region is CSFEEAQGYEQYF. The CDR3 DNA follows: TGCAGTTTTGAAGAGGCGCAGGGGTACGAGCAGTACTTC.

This clonotype was detected a few times. Being one base from a much bigger clone, this may be a read error. The V and J genes are TRBV6-1 and TRBJ2-7; D possibly uses TRBD1 or TRBD2 (5 bases each). The V gene lost 5 bases and the J gene lost 0 bases, with 11 bases spanning the gap. This CDR3 has 14 amino acids. The germline gives CDR1 MNHNS, CDR2 SASEGT. The CDR3 nucleotides are TGTGCCAGCAGTCCGGGACCAGGCTCCTACGAGCAGTACTTC. This translates into CASSPGPGSYEQYF.

The chain recombines TRBV4-1 with TRBJ2-1; 9 nucleotides align to TRBD1. Germline lookup yields CDR1 MGHRA and CDR2 YSYEKL. There are 17 residues in the CDR3. The V segment lost 7 bases and the J segment 4 bases; nucleotides outside the gene matches: 14. The CDR3: CASIQDPGQGVYNEQFF. In nucleotides, the CDR3 is TGCGCCAGCATTCAAGACCCGGGACAGGGCGTTTACAATGAGCAGTTCTTC.

Comment on this clonotype: The germline gene is not matched at one end of the junction; a read error may be the cause. The chain employs TRBV29-1 and TRBJ2-1, with TRBD1 matching 7 bases. This CDR3 comprises 12 residues. CDR1 and CDR2 from the germline V gene are SQVTM and ANQGSEA. The CDR3 DNA sequence: TGCAACGTAATGGGACAGCACAATGAGCAATTCTTC. It specifies CNVMGQHNEQFF.

The chain recombines TRBV11-2 with TRBJ2-7, with D perhaps matching TRBD2 (5 bases). V gave up 7 bases and J gave up 1 base, with 14 bases separating them. The CDR3 sequence is 14 residues long. Germline V gene lookup returns CDR1 SGHAT and CDR2 FQNNGV. CDR3 in amino acids: CASMIGSGSYEQYF. The CDR3 coding sequence is TGTGCCAGCATGATTGGGAGTGGATCCTACGAGCAGTACTTC.

For this clonotype: The conserved final phenylalanine or tryptophan is absent from the CDR3, which likely points to a read error. The rearrangement joins TRBV5-4 to TRBJ2-7; 7 bases align to TRBD2. Germline V gene data show CDR1 as SGHNT and CDR2 as YYREEE (reference sequence). This CDR3 contains 14 residues. The CDR3 sequence is CANSLGTTGNEQYL. The CDR3 DNA follows: TGTGCCAACAGCTTGGGGACTACCGGGAACGAGCAGTACTTA.

As to this clonotype: At one end, the junction sequence differs from germline, possibly due to a read error. The gene calls are TRBV5-1 and TRBJ2-7; TRBD2 might be the D (6 bases). The V gene's germline CDR1 is SGHRS and CDR2 YFSETQ. This CDR3 spans 14 amino acids. CDR3: CAGSLSGDFYEQYF. Here the CDR3 DNA reads TGCGCCGGCAGCTTGAGTGGGGACTTCTACGAGCAGTACTTC.

This clonotype has only a few counts. This is likely a read error, given that the CDR3 carries no conserved phenylalanine or tryptophan at its end. The DNA is left out, because the CDR3 cannot be placed on it with certainty; the CDR3 is given as TCRdb lists it. The genes are TRBV7-8 and TRBJ2-7; no DNA check was done on the table's D call, TRBD1. Germline V gene data show CDR1 as SGHVS and CDR2 as FQNEAQ. The CDR3 is 14 residues long, counting both termini. The CDR3 reads CASSPVGIGYEQYS.

The sample holds one count of this clonotype. Relative to the germline gene, one junction end is altered; a read error may explain this. The chain carries TRBV29-1 and TRBJ2-5; a possible D gene is TRBD2 (6 bases). The CDR3 runs 13 residues. Germline assignment: CDR1 SQVTM and CDR2 ANQGSEA. The CDR3 region has the DNA TGCAGCTTTGATTTAGCGGAACAAGAGGCCCAGTACTTC. Protein sequence: CSFDLAEQEAQYF.

This clonotype was observed at least ten times. The gene calls are TRBV28 and TRBJ2-5; D gene uncertain. The CDR3 consists of 13 residues. Trimming stripped 8 bases from V and 5 bases from J, with 15 bases between. The germline V gene has CDR1 MDHEN and CDR2 SYDVKM. This CDR3 reads CASSPPATETQYF. The DNA for the CDR3 is TGTGCCAGCTCCCCCCCCGCAACCGAGACCCAGTACTTC.

This chain connects TRBV11-1 to TRBJ1-1, with D possibly matching TRBD1 (6 bases). This CDR3 spans 14 amino acids. CDR1 is SGHAT and CDR2 is FQDESV in the germline V gene (reference sequence). V was trimmed by 7 bases and J by 6 bases, leaving 18 bases between them. CDR3 sequence: CASNFPTGYAEAFF. The DNA for the CDR3 is TGTGCCAGCAACTTTCCAACAGGGTACGCTGAAGCTTTCTTT.

The chain employs TRBV11-2 and TRBJ2-3; D gene unclear. Trimming stripped 0 bases from V and 7 bases from J, with 17 bases between. CDR3 length: 16 amino acids. Germline V gives CDR1 SGHAT, CDR2 FQNNGV. The CDR3 nucleotides read TGTGCCAGCAGCTTAGAATTCGATCATCCCCCCAATACGCAGTATTTT. Protein product: CASSLEFDHPPNTQYF.

On this clonotype: Given a much more abundant clone one base away, this may be a read error. V gene TRBV13 combines with J gene TRBJ2-7, with D perhaps TRBD1 (5 bases). Germline assignment: CDR1 PRHDT and CDR2 FYEKMQ (reference sequence). This CDR3 comprises 15 residues. CDR3 in DNA: TGTGCCAACAGCTTAAAACAGGCCCCCCATTACGAGCAGTACTTC. This codes for CANSLKQAPHYEQYF.

By proportion, this clonotype is medium-sized. V and J are TRBV11-1 and TRBJ2-7; D is possibly TRBD2 (5 bases). CDR1 is SGHAT, CDR2 FQDESV, per germline (reference sequence). Trimming took 5 bases from V and 6 from J, leaving 17 bases between them. The CDR3 is made up of 14 amino acids. The CDR3 loop reads CASSPPAGRGEQYF. The CDR3 nucleotides are TGTGCCAGCAGCCCACCGGCGGGCAGAGGCGAGCAGTACTTC.

Remarks on this clonotype: One junction end does not reproduce the germline sequence, and a read error may be involved. The rearrangement links TRBV6-1 to TRBJ1-3, with a tentative D call TRBD1 (5 bases). The CDR3 length is 17 residues. Per the germline V gene, CDR1 is MNHNS and CDR2 is SASEGT. CDR3 bases: TGTGTCAGCAGTAAAGGGGCCTTCCGAGGGGCAGGAAACGCCATATATTTT. Translation gives CVSSKGAFRGAGNAIYF.

The chain recombines TRBV6-1 with TRBJ2-7; no definite D call. The CDR3 is made up of 12 amino acids. Germline assignment: CDR1 MNHNS and CDR2 SASEGT. The ends were cut back, 9 bases at V and 11 bases at J, with 20 bases in the middle. The CDR3: CARSPRSYEEYF. The CDR3 DNA reads TGTGCCAGAAGTCCCCGATCCTACGAAGAGTACTTC.

This clonotype was seen a handful of times. The rearrangement joins TRBV5-4 to TRBJ2-2, with D perhaps matching TRBD2 (5 bases). Trimming shortened V by 8 bases and J by 4 bases, and 21 bases separated the two germline ends. In germline, CDR1 is SGHNT, CDR2 YYREEE (reference sequence). The length of the CDR3 is 16 residues. CDR3 sequence reads: CASFRTGTRSTGELFF. CDR3 sequence (DNA): TGTGCCAGTTTTCGTACGGGAACAAGATCCACCGGGGAGCTGTTTTTT.

This clonotype was counted a single time. Germline and junction disagree at one end, which may indicate a read error. The CDR3 nucleotides read TGTGCCAGCAGTTGCGAGCGATCTAATTATGGCTACACCTTC. This sequence encodes CASSCERSNYGYTF. V gene TRBV6-5 combines with J gene TRBJ1-2; D call uncertain. This CDR3 comprises 14 residues. Looked up from germline, CDR1 is MNHEY and CDR2 is SVGAGI.

A note on this clonotype: A much more abundant neighbour one base away suggests this may be a read error. The rearrangement uses TRBV28 and TRBJ2-3; D unclear. Trimming cost V 7 bases and J 1 base, with 12 bases left between them. The CDR3 totals 14 residues. Germline V CDR1 and CDR2: MDHEN, SYDVKM. The CDR3 region has the DNA TGTGCCAGCACCTCGGCCATGGGCACAGATACGCAGTATTTT. Protein: CASTSAMGTDTQYF.

The table lists this clonotype with many counts. The gene calls are TRBV5-1 and TRBJ2-7; 7 nucleotides align to TRBD2. CDR3 length equals 14 residues. In germline, CDR1 is SGHRS, CDR2 YFSETQ. V shed 4 bases, J shed 6 bases, and the junction held 10 bases outside the gene matches. The CDR3 loop is CASSLGGSHLEQYF. DNA for the CDR3: TGCGCCAGCAGCCTCGGCGGGAGTCACCTCGAGCAGTACTTC. The full variable domain, in which reference TRBV5-1 and TRBJ2-7 provide the parts outside the CDR3, is KAGVTQTPRYLIKTRGQQVTLSCSPISGHRSVSWYQQTPGQGLQFLFEYFSETQRNKGNFPGRFSGRQFSNSRSEMNVSTLELGDSALYLCASSLGGSHLEQYFGPGTRLTVT.

In regard to this clonotype: A junction boundary mismatches the germline segment, possibly from a read error. The gene calls are TRBV6-2 or TRBV6-3 and TRBJ1-5, with a possible D match to TRBD1 (6 bases). The CDR3 is 12 amino acids. Germline loops: CDR1 MNHEY, CDR2 SVGEGT. Here the CDR3 DNA reads TGTGCCAGTAACGACAGGATGCAGCTCCAGCATTTT. This translates into CASNDRMQLQHF.

V usage is TRBV28 and J usage is TRBJ2-7, with D possibly matching TRBD1 (5 bases). The CDR3 is 15 amino acids. The ends were cut back, 2 bases at V and 0 bases at J, with 11 bases in the middle. CDR1 and CDR2 (germline): MDHEN, SYDVKM. The CDR3, as DNA: TGTGCCAGCAGTTTAATCCGACAGACCTCCTACGAGCAGTACTTC. Protein sequence: CASSLIRQTSYEQYF.

For this clonotype: A much larger clone sits a single nucleotide away, making a read error possible. DNA for the CDR3: TGTGCCAGCAGTCATGCGAACACTGAAGCTTTCTTT. Protein product: CASSHANTEAFF. The rearrangement joins TRBV6-1 to TRBJ1-1; D ambiguous. The germline V gene encodes CDR1 MNHNS and CDR2 SASEGT. The ends were cut back, 5 bases at V and 1 base at J, with 5 bases in the middle. The CDR3 totals 12 residues.

This clonotype turned up a few times. This sequence joins TRBV6-5 and TRBJ2-2, with 9 bases aligning to TRBD2. The CDR3 is 18 amino acids. From germline, CDR1 is MNHEY and CDR2 SVGAGI. J lost 1 base, V lost 0 bases, and 6 bases had no gene match. This CDR3 reads CASSYSGLAWQNTGELFF. The CDR3 region has the DNA TGTGCCAGCAGTTACTCAGGACTAGCGTGGCAGAACACCGGGGAGCTGTTTTTT.

The chain combines TRBV5-1 with TRBJ2-7; 13 bases match TRBD2. The CDR3 spans 14 residues. Per the germline V gene, CDR1 is SGHRS and CDR2 is YFSETQ. V shed 1 base and J 7 bases; nucleotides not matched to a gene: 2. The CDR3 loop is CASSLTSGREEQYF. The DNA for the CDR3 is TGCGCCAGCAGCTTGACTAGCGGGAGGGAAGAGCAGTACTTC. Based on the CDR3 plus reference TRBV5-1 and TRBJ2-7, the full variable domain is KAGVTQTPRYLIKTRGQQVTLSCSPISGHRSVSWYQQTPGQGLQFLFEYFSETQRNKGNFPGRFSGRQFSNSRSEMNVSTLELGDSALYLCASSLTSGREEQYFGPGTRLTVT.

This clonotype occurred once. This may be a read error: a much more frequent sequence differs by one nucleotide. V usage is TRBV5-6 and J usage is TRBJ2-3; D possibly corresponds to TRBD1 (5 bases). Germline lookup yields CDR1 SGHDT and CDR2 YYEEEE. The CDR3 is 15 amino acids. CDR3 sequence reads: CASSFDRKNTGTQYF. In nucleotides, the CDR3 is TGTGCCAGCAGCTTCGACAGAAAAAACACAGGTACGCAGTATTTT.

This clonotype was counted many times. The chain combines TRBV4-1 with TRBJ1-2; 9 bases agree with TRBD1. V shed 4 bases, J shed 5 bases, and the junction held 14 bases outside the gene matches. CDR3 size: 17 residues. The germline V gene has CDR1 MGHRA and CDR2 YSYEKL. The CDR3 DNA reads as TGCGCCAGCAGCCCTACACGCCAGGACAGGGGCGGGTATGGCTACACCTTC. Its protein is CASSPTRQDRGGYGYTF.

The chain couples TRBV5-1 to TRBJ2-3, with 11 bases aligning to TRBD2. CDR3 size: 16 residues. Germline loops: CDR1 SGHRS, CDR2 YFSETQ. Germline trimming cut 5 bases from V and 4 bases from J; bases unmatched to any gene: 9. CDR3 loop: CASRPGTSGLADTQYF. The CDR3 coding sequence is TGCGCCAGCAGACCCGGGACTAGCGGATTAGCAGATACGCAGTATTTT.

This clonotype has a single count. Germline is not matched at one junction end, which may reflect a read error. V is TRBV11-2 and J is TRBJ2-3, with 7 nucleotides matching TRBD2. Germline CDR1 SGHAT, CDR2 FQNNGV. The CDR3 runs to 19 residues. CDR3 DNA: TGTGCCAGCAGCTTATCTAGTGCAGCGGGATTACGAGGCACAGATACACAGTATTTT. This codes for CASSLSSAAGLRGTDTQYF. The entire variable domain, with the rest obtained from reference TRBV11-2 and TRBJ2-3, is as follows: EAGVAQSPRYKIIEKRQSVAFWCNPISGHATLYWYQQILGQGPKLLIQFQNNGVVDDSQLPKDRFSAERLKGVDSTLKIQPAKLEDSAVYLCASSLSSAAGLRGTDTQYFGPGTRLTVL.

As for this clonotype: A much larger clonotype is one base distant, so this may be a read error. V and J are TRBV14 and TRBJ2-2, with a possible D match to TRBD1 (6 bases). The V end lost 6 bases, the J end lost 9 bases, and 14 bases lay between the germline ends. The germline V gene has CDR1 SGHDN and CDR2 FVKESK. The CDR3 loop spans 13 amino acids. The CDR3 here is CASSPQGIRELFF. The DNA of the CDR3 is TGTGCCAGCAGTCCGCAGGGGATCAGGGAGCTGTTTTTT.

The sample holds one count of this clonotype. This chain connects TRBV4-1 to TRBJ2-1; weak D call: TRBD2 (7 bases). This CDR3 is built from 21 residues. With 4 bases removed from V and 7 bases from J, the gap between germline ends came to 35 bases. The germline CDR1 and CDR2 sequences are MGHRA and YSYEKL. The CDR3 is CASSPLGLSGGRGPLRNEQFF. The CDR3, as DNA: TGCGCCAGCAGCCCCTTAGGGCTTTCGGGAGGCAGGGGCCCATTGAGGAATGAGCAGTTCTTC.